Detailed here is one TCR beta chain. Antigen: not known. The record originates from a study of T cell responses to AZD1222 COVID-19 vaccine. Looking at the study overall: The study pooled second doses at about 4 or about 12 weeks.

The study, taken as a whole, reports: At 160-218 and 743-854, vaccine-associated CD4 TCRs were dominant, and they spanned spike. Unmutated variant regions are reportedly targeted by nearly half of spike-specific TCRs. Baseline seropositivity characterized only 5 or 6 AZD1222 recipients.

The CDR3 totals 14 residues. Sequencing used immunoSEQ multiplex PCR; TCRdb keeps in-frame clones, though not all of them. The sample includes approximately 190,000 clones, around 90% seen only once; the top ten take 0.95% to 1%. This material consisted of peripheral blood, taken on day 0 of AZD1222 vaccination. The J gene is TRBJ1-5, the V gene TRBV12-1; the DNA was not compared with TRBD1, the D call given in the table. TRBV12-1 is designated a pseudogene. The receptor was isolated from an adult in good health. CDR3 protein: CASSLTGSNQPQHF. The CDR3 DNA sequence: TGTGCCAGCAGCTTAACAGGGAGCAATCAGCCCCAGCATTTT.